The next 11 T cell receptor beta chains were all read from a single sample in a study of T cells in tuberculosis. Clones were read by immunoSEQ multiplex PCR, and TCRdb kept only the in-frame ones, dropping some. The sample lists about 59,000 clones; 81% were seen once. Cells were sorted from thawed PBMC rested overnight and stained with GMM-loaded CD1B tetramer, viability dye and anti-CD3. The lipid loaded on the CD1B tetramers was C32 glucose monomycolate from Rhodococcus equi. Sequenced sample: CD1b-GMM tetramer-negative cells sorted from PBMCs. These receptors originate from an adult woman with latent tuberculosis.

The chain links TRBV7-3 to TRBJ2-1; possibly TRBD2 for D (6 bases). This CDR3 comprises 13 residues. Germline values: CDR1 SGHTA, CDR2 FQGTGA. V was pared by 5 bases and J by 3 bases, with 8 bases between. The CDR3 is CASSATSYNEQFF. The CDR3 region has the DNA TGTGCCAGCAGCGCGACTAGCTACAATGAGCAGTTCTTC.

This rearrangement joins TRBV29-1 to TRBJ1-5, with TRBD1 matching 8 bases. This CDR3 spans 14 amino acids. Per germline, CDR1 SQVTM and CDR2 ANQGSEA. V lost 4 bases and J lost 7; bases outside the gene matches: 9. The CDR3 bases are TGCAGCGTTGGGACAGGGAACGGGCAACAGCCCCAGCATTTT. This translates into CSVGTGNGQQPQHF.

The J gene is TRBJ1-2, the V gene TRBV4-3; D remains unclear. V lost 4 bases to trimming and J lost 8 bases, with 17 bases between them. CDR3 length equals 14 residues. CDR1 is LGHNA and CDR2 is YSLEER in the germline V gene. In DNA form, the CDR3 reads TGCGCCAGCAGCCCCTGGGGAGGGCTGGGCGGCTACACCTTC. This translates into CASSPWGGLGGYTF.

V gene TRBV9 combines with J gene TRBJ2-7; D is possibly TRBD2 (6 bases). This CDR3 is built from 13 residues. Trimming took 5 bases from V and 4 from J, leaving 13 bases between them. Looked up from germline, CDR1 is SGDLS and CDR2 is YYNGEE. DNA of the CDR3: TGTGCCAGCAGTGAAGATGGAGGGTACGAGCAGTACTTC. It codes for CASSEDGGYEQYF.

The J gene is TRBJ1-2, the V gene TRBV14; 8 bases fit TRBD1. Germline V gene lookup returns CDR1 SGHDN and CDR2 FVKESK. The CDR3 extends over 14 amino acids. Trimming cost V 0 bases and J 4 bases; bases outside gene matches: 1. The chain's CDR3 is CASSQEGQVYGYTF. DNA of the CDR3: TGTGCCAGCAGCCAAGAGGGACAGGTCTATGGCTACACCTTC.

The chain is built from TRBV27 and TRBJ2-7; 8 nucleotides agree with TRBD2. The CDR3 contains 13 residues. Germline CDR1 and CDR2: MNHEY and SMNVEV (reference sequence). Trimming took 5 bases from V and 4 from J; bases not matched to a gene: 4. CDR3 sequence (DNA): TGTGCCAGCAGTAGCGGGAGAAGGTACGAGCAGTACTTC. This gives the protein CASSSGRRYEQYF.

V gene TRBV5-8 combines with J gene TRBJ1-1; possibly TRBD1 for D (5 bases). CDR3 length equals 16 residues. V was cut by 4 bases and J by 5 bases, with 21 bases left in between. The V gene's germline CDR1 is SGHTS and CDR2 YDEGEE. For the CDR3, the DNA is TGTGCCAGCAGCCTTATCTCATACACCCGGGGGACTGAAGCTTTCTTT. Residues: CASSLISYTRGTEAFF.

The gene calls are TRBV9 and TRBJ2-3, with D possibly matching TRBD2 (6 bases). Trimming left V 2 bases short and J 0 bases short, with 10 bases between. CDR1 and CDR2 (germline): SGDLS, YYNGEE. The CDR3 consists of 15 residues. This CDR3 is CASSVGGPSTDTQYF. CDR3 in DNA: TGTGCCAGCAGCGTCGGGGGACCTAGCACAGATACGCAGTATTTT. The whole variable domain, filled in from reference TRBV9 and TRBJ2-3, reads DSGVTQTPKHLITATGQRVTLRCSPRSGDLSVYWYQQSLDQGLQFLIQYYNGEERAKGNILERFSAQQFPDLHSELNLSSLELGDSALYFCASSVGGPSTDTQYFGPGTRLTVL.

The count of this clone is one. CDR3 DNA sequence: TGTGCCAGCAGCCCCGGGAGCGCCTACGAGCAGTACTTC. Its translation is CASSPGSAYEQYF. This chain uses TRBV6-5 with TRBJ2-7; D is possibly TRBD2 (6 bases). CDR1 is MNHEY and CDR2 is SVGAGI in the germline V gene. The germline V and J ends were trimmed by 6 bases and 2 bases, with 11 bases remaining between them. The CDR3 extends over 13 amino acids.

This sequence joins TRBV19 and TRBJ2-6; maybe TRBD1 (5 bases). Trimming pared 4 bases from V and 0 bases from J, leaving 7 bases between. In germline, CDR1 is LNHDA, CDR2 SQIVND (reference sequence). CDR3 length equals 15 residues. CDR3 residues: CASSTRGSGANVLTF. CDR3 nucleotide sequence: TGTGCCAGTAGTACAAGGGGCTCTGGGGCCAACGTCCTGACTTTC.

The CDR3 reads CASTLRSGGVTYNEQFF. As DNA, the CDR3 is TGTGCCAGCACCCTACGGAGCGGGGGAGTAACCTACAATGAGCAGTTCTTC. The V and J genes are TRBV28 and TRBJ2-1; 8 positions match TRBD2. The CDR3 sequence is 17 residues long. V lost 7 bases to trimming and J lost 2 bases; unmatched junction nucleotides: 13. The V gene's germline CDR1 is MDHEN and CDR2 SYDVKM.